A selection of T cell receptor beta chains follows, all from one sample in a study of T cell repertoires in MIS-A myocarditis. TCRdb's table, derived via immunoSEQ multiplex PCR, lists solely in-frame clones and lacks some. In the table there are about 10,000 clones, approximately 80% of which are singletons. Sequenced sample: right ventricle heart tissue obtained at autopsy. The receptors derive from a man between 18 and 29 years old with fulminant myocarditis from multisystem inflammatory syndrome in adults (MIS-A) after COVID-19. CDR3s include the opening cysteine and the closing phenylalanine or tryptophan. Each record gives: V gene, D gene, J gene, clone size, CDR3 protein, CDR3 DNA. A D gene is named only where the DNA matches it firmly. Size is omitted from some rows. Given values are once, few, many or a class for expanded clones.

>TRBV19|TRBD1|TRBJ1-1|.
CASILGQGNTEAFF
TGTGCCAGTATCCTGGGACAGGGGAACACTGAAGCTTTCTTT
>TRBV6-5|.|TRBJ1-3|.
CASSTDYSGNTIYF
TGTGCCAGCAGTACAGACTACTCTGGAAACACCATATATTTT
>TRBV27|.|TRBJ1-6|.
CAAGVSPQSSYNSPLHF
TGTGCGGCGGGGGTAAGCCCCCAGAGCTCCTATAATTCACCCCTCCACTTT
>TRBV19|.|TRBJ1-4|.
CASTPGRTNPGKLFF
TGTGCCAGTACGCCAGGGCGGACAAATCCAGGAAAACTGTTTTTT
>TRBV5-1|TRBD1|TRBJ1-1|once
CASSLSRDREAFF
TGCGCCAGCAGCTTGTCTCGGGACAGGGAAGCTTTCTTT
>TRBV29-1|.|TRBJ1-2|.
CSVAPRGTF
TGCAGCGTTGCCCCTCGGGGGACCTTC
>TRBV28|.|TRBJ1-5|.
CASSLRGKPQHF
TGTGCCAGCAGTTTAAGAGGGAAGCCCCAGCATTTT
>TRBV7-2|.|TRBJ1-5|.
CASSFRAGNQPQHF
TGTGCCAGCAGCTTCCGGGCTGGGAATCAGCCCCAGCATTTT
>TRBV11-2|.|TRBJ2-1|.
CASSPGSRALDEQFF
TGTGCCAGCAGCCCTGGGTCGAGGGCTCTCGATGAGCAGTTCTTC
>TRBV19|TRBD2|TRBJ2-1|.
CASSRSGGPYNEQFF
TGTGCCAGTAGTCGGTCGGGAGGACCTTACAATGAGCAGTTCTTC
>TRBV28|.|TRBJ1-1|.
CASSLIGVNTEAFF
TGTGCCAGCAGTTTAATAGGGGTGAACACTGAAGCTTTCTTT
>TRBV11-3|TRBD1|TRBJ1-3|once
CASSYRTGAGNTIYF
TGTGCCAGCAGCTACAGGACAGGGGCTGGAAACACCATATATTTT
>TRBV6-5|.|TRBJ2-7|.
CALLDRSFYEQYF
TGTGCCCTCCTCGACAGAAGTTTTTACGAGCAGTACTTC
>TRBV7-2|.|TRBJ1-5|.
CASSSFRGSGQPQHF
TGTGCCAGCAGCTCCTTTCGGGGCTCGGGTCAGCCCCAGCATTTT
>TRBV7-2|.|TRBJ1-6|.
CASSLDGYNSPLHF
TGTGCCAGCAGCCTGGACGGCTATAATTCACCCCTCCACTTT
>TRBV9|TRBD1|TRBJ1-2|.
CASSPRGTEARGYTF
TGTGCCAGCAGCCCTCGCGGGACAGAGGCTCGAGGCTACACCTTC
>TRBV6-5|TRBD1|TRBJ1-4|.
CASQGDNEKLFF
TGTGCCAGCCAGGGGGACAATGAAAAACTGTTTTTT
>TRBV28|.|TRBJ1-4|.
CASSLYREEKLFF
TGTGCCAGCAGTTTATACAGGGAGGAAAAACTGTTTTTT
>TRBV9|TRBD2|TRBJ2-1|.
CASSRRVSGGAYEQFF
TGTGCCAGCAGCCGACGGGTTAGCGGGGGGGCATATGAGCAGTTCTTC
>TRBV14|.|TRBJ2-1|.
CASSQVGNRVSQFF
TGTGCCAGCAGCCAAGTTGGGAACAGGGTCTCGCAGTTCTTC
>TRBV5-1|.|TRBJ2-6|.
CASSRTVSGFSGANVLTF
TGCGCCAGCAGCCGGACCGTTTCGGGTTTCTCTGGGGCCAACGTCCTGACTTTC
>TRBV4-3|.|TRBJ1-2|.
CASSQDNEGQFYGYTF
TGCGCCAGCAGCCAAGACAACGAAGGACAATTCTATGGCTACACCTTC
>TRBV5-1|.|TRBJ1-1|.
CASSLVGMAEAFF
TGCGCCAGCAGCTTGGTTGGAATGGCTGAAGCTTTCTTT
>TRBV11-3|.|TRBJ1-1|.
CASSLEGRTEAFF
TGTGCCAGCAGCTTAGAGGGTAGGACTGAAGCTTTCTTT
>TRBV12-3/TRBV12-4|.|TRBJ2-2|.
CASSNPEFWELFF
TGTGCCAGCAGTAACCCGGAGTTTTGGGAGCTGTTTTTT
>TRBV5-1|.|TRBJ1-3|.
CASSPQLIAGNTIYF
TGCGCCAGCAGCCCACAGCTCATCGCTGGAAACACCATATATTTT
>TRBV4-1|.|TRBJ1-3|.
CASSLASGEGNTIYF
TGCGCCAGCAGCCTTGCGTCGGGGGAAGGGAACACCATATATTTT
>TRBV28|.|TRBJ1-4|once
CASSLPQYLDEKLFF
TGTGCCAGCAGTTTACCCCAATATCTTGATGAAAAACTGTTTTTT
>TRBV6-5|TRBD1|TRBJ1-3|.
CASRLTGSPGNTIYF
TGTGCCAGCAGATTGACAGGGTCCCCTGGAAACACCATATATTTT
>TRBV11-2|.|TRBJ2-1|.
CASSLAGYNEQFF
TGTGCCAGCAGCTTAGCGGGCTACAATGAGCAGTTCTTC
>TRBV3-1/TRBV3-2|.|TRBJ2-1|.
CASSLSGGNEQFF
TGTGCCAGCAGCCTTAGCGGCGGCAATGAGCAGTTCTTC
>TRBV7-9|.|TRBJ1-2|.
CASSPIQEFYGYTF
TGTGCCAGCAGCCCAATACAAGAATTCTATGGCTACACCTTC
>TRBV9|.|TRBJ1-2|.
CASSTTGGGIYGYTF
TGTGCCAGCAGCACGACCGGTGGTGGGATTTATGGCTACACCTTC
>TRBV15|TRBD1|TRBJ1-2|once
CATSRGGGFNYGYTF
TGTGCCACCAGCCGAGGGGGCGGGTTTAACTATGGCTACACCTTC
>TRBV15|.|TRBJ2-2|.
CATSKVGGPTGELFF
TGTGCCACCAGCAAAGTAGGGGGGCCCACCGGGGAGCTGTTTTTT
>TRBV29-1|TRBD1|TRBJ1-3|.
CSAFDRADGNTIYF
TGCAGCGCCTTCGACAGGGCGGACGGAAACACCATATATTTT
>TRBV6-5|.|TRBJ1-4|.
CASNAGATNEKLFF
TGTGCCAGTAATGCCGGAGCAACTAATGAAAAACTGTTTTTT
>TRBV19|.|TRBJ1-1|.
CASTKAVQGRREAFF
TGTGCCAGTACCAAAGCTGTCCAGGGTCGACGTGAAGCTTTCTTT
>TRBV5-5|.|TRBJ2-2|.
CASSLSAGDTGELFF
TGTGCCAGCAGCTTGTCAGCAGGGGACACCGGGGAGCTGTTTTTT
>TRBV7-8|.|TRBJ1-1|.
CASSFYPDGSEAFF
TGTGCCAGCAGCTTTTATCCGGACGGTAGTGAAGCTTTCTTT
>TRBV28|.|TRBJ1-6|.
CASSLGQFSSPLHF
TGTGCCAGCAGTTTAGGGCAGTTTAGCTCACCCCTCCACTTT
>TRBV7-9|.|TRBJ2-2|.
CASSRTPNTGELFF
TGTGCCAGCAGCCGTACTCCAAACACCGGGGAGCTGTTTTTT
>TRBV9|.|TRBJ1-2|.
CASSVGEGGYGYTF
TGTGCCAGCAGCGTAGGAGAAGGGGGCTATGGCTACACCTTC
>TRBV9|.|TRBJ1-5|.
CASSDGVSGNQPQHF
TGTGCCAGCAGCGATGGAGTTTCGGGCAATCAGCCCCAGCATTTT
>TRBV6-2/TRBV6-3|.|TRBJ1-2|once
CASSAGYNYGYTF
TGTGCCAGCAGTGCGGGGTATAACTATGGCTACACCTTC
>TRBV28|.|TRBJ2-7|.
CASSFHRRSSYEQYF
TGTGCCAGCAGTTTCCACAGAAGGAGCTCCTACGAGCAGTACTTC
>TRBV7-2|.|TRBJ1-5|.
CASSSQRGSNQPQHF
TGTGCCAGCAGCTCTCAACGGGGTAGCAATCAGCCCCAGCATTTT
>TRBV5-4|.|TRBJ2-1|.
CASSLRGDEQFF
TGTGCCAGCAGCTTGAGAGGGGATGAGCAGTTCTTC
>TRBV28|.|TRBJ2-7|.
CASSLFVAVPSYEQYF
TGTGCCAGCAGTTTATTTGTGGCAGTGCCCTCCTACGAGCAGTACTTC